A single sample is the source of the 12 T cell receptor beta chains below, sequenced in a study of blood T cells in healthy people across ages. Next came a second PCR, run for roughly 6 to 11 cycles, which used a sample-barcoded 5' primer along with a J-beta primer mix. TCRdb reprocessed the 5' RACE reads via MiXCR and lists one record per CDR3 protein. Of about 2 million distinct CDR3 sequences listed, roughly 52% are singletons. Sequencing input: blood. The receptors stem from a woman aged 40 to 50 in good health.

This clonotype came up a few times. The chain recombines TRBV18 with TRBJ2-4; D may be TRBD1 (6 bases). The CDR3 runs 13 residues. Germline V gene lookup returns CDR1 KGHSH and CDR2 LQKENI. The V gene lost 3 bases and the J gene lost 6 bases, with 9 bases spanning the gap. The CDR3 region has the DNA TGTGCCAGCTCACCCCAGGGGATAAACATTCAGTACTTC. This gives the protein CASSPQGINIQYF.

About this clonotype: One end of the junction is discordant with germline, which a read error may explain. This chain uses TRBV7-7 with TRBJ2-5, with TRBD1 identical over 7 bases. The length of the CDR3 is 14 residues. In germline, CDR1 is SSHAT, CDR2 FNYEAQ (reference sequence). The CDR3 loop reads CASSSAGTAETQYF. The CDR3 nucleotides read TGTGCTAGCAGCTCCGCCGGGACAGCAGAGACCCAGTACTTC.

The rearrangement joins TRBV24-1 to TRBJ2-6; D is uncertain. This CDR3 comprises 17 residues. Germline values: CDR1 KGHDR, CDR2 SFDVKD. V lost 4 bases and J lost 0, with 12 bases in between. DNA of the CDR3: TGTGCCACCAGTGACCCCCACAGAGCCTCTGGGGCCAACGTCCTGACTTTC. It translates to CATSDPHRASGANVLTF.

This clonotype showed up just a few times. The CDR3 region is CASSLGQDKNIQYF. Written as DNA, the CDR3 is TGCGCCAGCAGCTTGGGACAGGACAAAAACATTCAGTACTTC. The chain uses TRBV5-1 and TRBJ2-4; D perhaps matches TRBD1 (6 bases). The CDR3 has 14 residues. Germline values: CDR1 SGHRS, CDR2 YFSETQ. Trimming left V 0 bases short and J 3 bases short, with 7 bases between. The entire variable domain, with the rest obtained from reference TRBV5-1 and TRBJ2-4, is as follows: KAGVTQTPRYLIKTRGQQVTLSCSPISGHRSVSWYQQTPGQGLQFLFEYFSETQRNKGNFPGRFSGRQFSNSRSEMNVSTLELGDSALYLCASSLGQDKNIQYFGAGTRLSVL.

In its sample, this clonotype was seen a few times. The chain combines TRBV28 with TRBJ2-1; 8 bases fit TRBD2. The germline V gene has CDR1 MDHEN and CDR2 SYDVKM. V lost 6 bases and J lost 5; bases outside the gene matches: 6. CDR3 length: 14 residues. The CDR3 DNA follows: TGTGCCAGCAGGAGGAGCGGGGGCCACAATGAGCAGTTCTTC. Translating gives CASRRSGGHNEQFF.

The chain uses TRBV24-1 and TRBJ2-2, with D unresolved. The CDR3 is 14 residues long. CDR1 is KGHDR and CDR2 is SFDVKD in the germline V gene. V lost 2 bases to trimming and J lost 4 bases, with 7 bases between them. CDR3 amino acids: CATSDWASTGELFF. CDR3 coding DNA: TGTGCCACCAGTGATTGGGCTAGCACCGGGGAGCTGTTTTTT.

The chain has TRBV29-1 and TRBJ2-3; D is perhaps TRBD1 or TRBD2 (5 bases each). The CDR3 loop spans 14 amino acids. Trimming removed 8 bases at V and 0 bases at J, with 15 bases between. Germline V CDR1 and CDR2: SQVTM, ANQGSEA. CDR3 loop: CSTPGTLSTDTQYF. The CDR3 DNA follows: TGCAGCACGCCCGGGACCCTGAGCACAGATACGCAGTATTTT.

V gene TRBV4-1 combines with J gene TRBJ1-6; tentatively, D is TRBD1 (6 bases). Germline CDR1 reads MGHRA; CDR2 reads YSYEKL. The CDR3 has 14 residues. Between the trimmed V and J ends, which lost 1 base and 7 bases, there was a span of 8 bases. CDR3: CASSQVGQNSPLHF. The CDR3 DNA is TGCGCCAGCAGCCAAGTTGGACAGAATTCACCCCTCCACTTT.

Points on this clonotype: The junction differs from germline at one of its ends, possibly a read error. This rearrangement joins TRBV7-2 to TRBJ1-5, with TRBD1 as a possible D gene (6 bases). This CDR3 is 13 amino acids long. CDR1 and CDR2 (germline): SGHTA, FQGNSA. CDR3 nucleotides: TGTGCCAGCAGCACAGGGTTCAATCAGCCCCGGCATTTT. This sequence encodes CASSTGFNQPRHF. Supplemented by reference TRBV7-2 and TRBJ1-5, the full variable domain reads GAGVSQSPSNKVTEKGKDVELRCDPISGHTALYWYRQSLGQGLEFLIYFQGNSAPDKSGLPSDRFSAERTGGSVSTLTIQRTQQEDSAVYLCASSTGFNQPRHFGDGTRLSIL.

The chain uses TRBV9 and TRBJ2-3, with 13 bases matching TRBD2. Germline-derived CDR1 and CDR2 are SGDLS and YYNGEE. The trim removed 1 base at V and 1 base at J, leaving 9 bases unmatched. The CDR3 extends over 19 amino acids. CDR3 in DNA: TGTGCCAGCAGCGTATGGGGACTAGCGGGGAAGGGGGGCACAGATACGCAGTATTTT. Its protein is CASSVWGLAGKGGTDTQYF.

This clonotype was seen once. CDR3 bases: TGTGCCAGCAGCCAGAGACAGGGATACCCCACAGATACGCAGTATTTT. Translation: CASSQRQGYPTDTQYF. The chain joins TRBV7-8 to TRBJ2-3, with 7 bases that match TRBD1. Germline V gene data show CDR1 as SGHVS and CDR2 as FQNEAQ. This CDR3 comprises 16 residues. V shed 5 bases and J 2 bases; nucleotides not matched to a gene: 10.

The gene calls are TRBV7-2 and TRBJ2-3; D uncertain. V was shortened by 3 bases and J by 5 bases, with 12 bases between the two germline ends. Germline CDR1 is SGHTA and CDR2 is FQGNSA. This CDR3 spans 14 amino acids. The CDR3 is CASSFPSPQDTQYF. CDR3 nucleotide sequence: TGTGCCAGCAGCTTTCCGAGCCCGCAAGATACGCAGTATTTT.